The source of this T cell receptor (beta chain) is a study of molecular identifiers for immune sequencing clone quantification. MiXCR, applied by TCRdb to the PCR reads, yields one record per CDR3 protein. The sample carries around 480,000 distinct CDR3 sequences, roughly a fifth recorded once. Libraries used 20,000 to 1,000,000 sorted naive CD8 T cells and 10%, 30% or 50% RNA input. The sequenced sample consisted of naive CD8+ T cells from blood, with Jurkat cell RNA spiked in. Subset: FACS-sorted CD8+CD4-CCR7+CD45RA+ naive T cells. The TCR sequence derives from a human donor in good health. Some libraries in this study had Jurkat cell RNA spiked in.

The CDR3 DNA is TGTGCCAGCAGTTTTGGGTCAGGGGTAGTTGACATTCAGTACTTC. Residues: CASSFGSGVVDIQYF. This sequence joins TRBV12-3 or TRBV12-4 and TRBJ2-4, with a possible D match to TRBD1 (6 bases). The germline V and J ends were trimmed by 3 bases and 8 bases, with 17 bases remaining between them. The length of the CDR3 is 15 residues.